The clone carrying this TCR beta chain turned up a few times. What it binds is not known. V was trimmed by 5 bases and J by 4 bases, leaving 15 bases between them. This CDR3 comprises 14 residues. The germline V gene has CDR1 WNHNN and CDR2 SYGVQD (reference sequence). Sample time point: sample taken at primary tumor resection. The 72 donors had untreated early-stage non-small cell lung cancer. Tumor, nontumor lung or frozen PBMC supplied whole RNA, sequenced without sorting. This sample is drawn from a study of spatial heterogeneity in lung cancer. A distinct unique molecular identifier was carried by each TCR cDNA molecule. MiXCR, applied by TCRdb to the 5' RACE reads, yields one record per CDR3 protein. The sample records around 18,000 distinct CDR3 sequences, under 7% being singletons. Points from the study as a whole: Expanded TCR counts, ubiquitous and regional, correlated respectively with ubiquitous and regional nonsynonymous mutation counts. Counts of expanded alpha and beta TCRs within tumors tracked the tumor nonsynonymous mutation count.

This chain links TRBV10-1 with TRBJ2-7, with D perhaps being TRBD1 or TRBD2 (5 bases each). Source: lung tumor tissue, taken at surgery. The origin of this receptor is a female donor with early-stage non-small cell lung cancer. In nucleotides, the CDR3 is TGCGCCAGCAGTCCCCGAAGAGGGACGTACGAGCAGTACTTC. This encodes CASSPRRGTYEQYF.